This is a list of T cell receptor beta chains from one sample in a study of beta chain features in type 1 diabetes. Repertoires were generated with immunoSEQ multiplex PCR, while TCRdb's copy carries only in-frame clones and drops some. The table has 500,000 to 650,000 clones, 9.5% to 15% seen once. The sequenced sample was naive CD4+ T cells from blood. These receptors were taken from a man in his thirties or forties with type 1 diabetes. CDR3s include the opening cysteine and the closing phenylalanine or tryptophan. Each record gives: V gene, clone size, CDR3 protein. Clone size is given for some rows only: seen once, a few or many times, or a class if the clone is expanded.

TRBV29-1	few	CSVEKTGEGRLFF
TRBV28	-	CASSFSGTGYTF
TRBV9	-	CASSPRTGGVKGETQYF
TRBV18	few	CASSHGTANEQFF
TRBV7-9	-	CASSLAGSRDGYTF
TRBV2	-	CASSRDRRNQPQHF
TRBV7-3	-	CASSWTENTEAFF
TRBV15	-	CATSTQFFRGTVNQPQHF
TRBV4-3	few	CASSRDFGGGGYTF
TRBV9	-	CASSEDRYTEAFF
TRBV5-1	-	CASSPDGYANEKLFF
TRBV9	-	CASSLGLAAYNEQFF
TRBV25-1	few	CASSRGQPDEQYF
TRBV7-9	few	CASSQGQGDYEQYF
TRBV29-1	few	CSVGSASYTDTQYF
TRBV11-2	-	CASSPPGARSNQPQHF
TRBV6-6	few	CASSLNSYEQYF
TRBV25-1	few	CASRHYTEAFF
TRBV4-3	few	CATSDRTGAQSPYGYTF
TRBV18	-	CASSLNSNQPQHF
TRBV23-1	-	CASRLRHSGANVLTF
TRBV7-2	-	CASSSVGGNTEAFF
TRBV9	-	CASSFSGVGGYNEQFF
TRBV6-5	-	CASSLGQLPGGELFF
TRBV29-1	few	CSVAPQSSSYNEQFF
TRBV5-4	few	CASSLAGSLQETQYF
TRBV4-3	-	CASSQESGTEQFF
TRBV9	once	CASSGGTGSNSPLHF
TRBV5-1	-	CASSLTSGAGRDTQYF
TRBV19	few	CASSITGTGGRNQPQHF
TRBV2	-	CATSRGGDSNQPQHF
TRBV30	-	CAWSVRQGANEQFF
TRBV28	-	CASKIGLVNEQFF
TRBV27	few	CASSLEGAGQPQHF
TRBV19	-	CASSPRQSANTEAFF
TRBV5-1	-	CASSSEGHPNTEAFF
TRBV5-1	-	CASSPSALQETQYF
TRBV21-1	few	CASSKSTGMSSYEQYF
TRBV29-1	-	CSVERFLNTEAFF
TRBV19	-	CASSSRLSNTEAFF
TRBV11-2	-	CASRAIRDMSSYGYTF
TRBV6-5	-	CASSYEERGTYEQYF
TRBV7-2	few	CASSSRAADTQYF
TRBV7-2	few	CASTDLRGVQETQYF
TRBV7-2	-	CASSSLAVTNTGELFF
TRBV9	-	CASSVDRGSGANVLTF
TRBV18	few	CASSPQGRDLQYF
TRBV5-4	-	CASSLGTGHNTGELFF
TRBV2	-	CASSEAFVPVTNTEAFF
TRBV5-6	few	CASSLGVNQGVGEQYF
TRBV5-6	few	CASSSGLPLGEQYF
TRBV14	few	CASSLLSGQETQYF
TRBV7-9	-	CASSLTRDREQFF